A single TCR beta chain is shown here with its context. Across about two dozen US areas, participants ranged in age from about 18 to 100 years. Cohorts were assigned according to the clinical history that participants reported. Donors of Cohort 3 who recovered were those that had two negative PCRs, clearance, or symptom resolution. This sample was taken from a study of blood T cell repertoires in COVID-19. Study-wide context: Samples came from the United States, Italy and Spain, spanning acute and convalescent COVID-19.

This table comes from immunoSEQ multiplex PCR, and its TCRdb copy is limited to in-frame clones, with some not included. The sample consists of about 300,000 clones, 75% to 90% of them appearing once. J was trimmed by 3 bases and V by 3 bases; bases with no gene match: 8. CDR3 length: 15 amino acids. Germline V gene sequence: CDR1 LNHDA, CDR2 SQIVND (reference sequence). The sequencing input was PBMCs or T cells enriched from blood (not recorded which). This receptor was identified in a man in his fifties or sixties who had recovered from COVID-19. This chain uses TRBV19 with TRBJ2-7, with 7 bases lining up with TRBD1. This CDR3 reads CASSMAGTAFYEQYF. The DNA for the CDR3 is TGTGCCAGTAGTATGGCCGGGACAGCGTTCTACGAGCAGTACTTC.